One and the same sample provided the 9 T cell receptor beta chains below, sequenced in a study of blood T cell repertoires in COVID-19. Method: immunoSEQ multiplex PCR; TCRdb's copy keeps in-frame clones and lacks some. The sample records approximately 190,000 clones, about 88% being singletons. The sequenced sample consisted of PBMCs or T cells enriched from blood (not recorded which). These receptors were taken from a woman aged 35 to 49 in a cohort exposed to, infected with or recovered from COVID-19 (not recorded which).

The chain employs TRBV4-1 and TRBJ1-4; D is possibly TRBD1 (6 bases). The germline V and J ends were trimmed by 4 bases and 7 bases, with 19 bases remaining between them. This CDR3 contains 16 residues. Germline V CDR1 and CDR2: MGHRA, YSYEKL. CDR3 loop: CASSRSLRGKGEKLFF. CDR3 bases: TGCGCCAGCAGCCGCTCCCTGAGGGGGAAAGGTGAAAAACTGTTTTTT.

J is TRBJ2-1 and V is TRBV3-1 (or the pseudogene TRBV3-2), with D maybe TRBD2 (6 bases). CDR3 length: 15 amino acids. Germline V gives CDR1 LGHDT, CDR2 YNNKEL (reference sequence). V lost 1 base and J 6 bases, leaving 13 bases between the germline ends. CDR3 residues: CASSQGGLAINEQFF. The CDR3 DNA reads TGTGCCAGCAGCCAAGGAGGCCTAGCGATCAATGAGCAGTTCTTC.

This clone was observed a single time. V and J are TRBV7-9 and TRBJ1-4; TRBD1 agrees at 9 bases. Germline V gene lookup returns CDR1 SEHNR and CDR2 FQNEAQ (reference sequence). The V and J ends lost 5 bases and 8 bases, in that order; junction bases with no gene match: 12. This CDR3 region has 16 residues. The CDR3 here is CASSTNTGGEGEKLFF. In DNA, the CDR3 is TGTGCCAGCAGCACAAATACAGGGGGCGAGGGGGAAAAACTGTTTTTT.

This chain joins TRBV7-5 and TRBJ1-3; the table's D call, TRBD1, was not checked against the DNA. TRBV7-5 is an annotated pseudogene. CDR3 length equals 14 residues. As DNA, the CDR3 is TGTGTCAGAAGCTTAATATTGGCAGGAAACACCATATATTTT. This translates into CVRSLILAGNTIYF.

J is TRBJ1-6 and V is TRBV7-9; D unclear. The V end was cut by 8 bases, the J end by 6 bases, with 11 bases between. The CDR3 totals 13 residues. Germline values: CDR1 SEHNR, CDR2 FQNEAQ (reference sequence). CDR3 sequence (DNA): TGTGCCAGCCGAGTGGAGGGTAATTCACCCCTCCACTTT. This codes for CASRVEGNSPLHF.

CDR3 residues: CASSLAAPYNEQFF. DNA of the CDR3: TGTGCCAGCAGCTTAGCGGCCCCGTACAATGAGCAGTTCTTC. The chain uses TRBV5-6 and TRBJ2-1, with D perhaps matching TRBD2 (5 bases). Between the trimmed V and J ends, which lost 2 bases and 4 bases, there was a span of 10 bases. This CDR3 is built from 14 residues. CDR1 is SGHDT and CDR2 is YYEEEE in the germline V gene.

The CDR3 DNA is TGTGCCTGGAGTCCGTATACCCTAAACTATGGCTACACCTTC. Its protein is CAWSPYTLNYGYTF. This chain joins TRBV30 and TRBJ1-2; no clear D gene. V was trimmed by 2 bases and J by 2 bases, leaving 12 bases between them. Germline assignment: CDR1 GTSNPN and CDR2 SVGIG (reference sequence). The length of the CDR3 is 14 residues. Filled out from reference TRBV30 and TRBJ1-2, the complete variable domain reads SQTIHQWPATLVQPVGSPLSLECTVEGTSNPNLYWYRQAAGRGLQLLFYSVGIGQISSEVPQNLSASRPQDRQFILSSKKLLLSDSGFYLCAWSPYTLNYGYTFGSGTRLTVV.

The CDR3 coding sequence is TGTGCCTCCAGGGGGATCACGGGTACGCAGTATTTT. It yields the protein CASRGITGTQYF. The chain employs TRBV19 and TRBJ2-3; 7 bases map to TRBD1. CDR3 length equals 12 residues. J was trimmed by 8 bases and V by 11 bases; bases with no gene match: 10. The germline gives CDR1 LNHDA, CDR2 SQIVND (reference sequence).

The V call is TRBV6-1, the J call TRBJ2-7; no firm D call. CDR1 and CDR2 (germline): MNHNS, SASEGT. V was cut by 1 base and J by 1 base, with 11 bases left in between. The CDR3 is 15 residues long. The CDR3 region is CASSEGAGASYEQYF. CDR3 nucleotide sequence: TGTGCCAGCAGTGAAGGAGCAGGCGCTTCCTACGAGCAGTACTTC.